This T cell receptor beta chain is drawn from a study of metastatic and nonmetastatic thyroid tumors. The wider study: Malignant and benign thyroid patients had repertoires compared in peripheral blood and tumor or nodule tissue.

Trimming took 4 bases from V and 9 from J; bases not matched to a gene: 9. In germline, CDR1 is LGHNA, CDR2 YSLEER. This CDR3 has 15 residues. Thyroid surgery had not been preceded by any treatment in any patient. This clone occurred many times. TCRdb called clones again from the PCR reads with MiXCR. Of 20,000 to 25,000 clones in the sample, 20% were seen once. The chain uses TRBV4-3 and TRBJ2-1, with 10 bases aligning to TRBD2. The clonotype comes from a female donor with papillary thyroid cancer or a benign thyroid nodule (not recorded which). Some clones in this sample may be carry-over from other donors' samples. The sample consisted of blood. CDR3 in DNA: TGCGCCAGCAGCCCTTCTAGCGGGAGTCTCCGTGAGCAGTTCTTC. This translates into CASSPSSGSLREQFF.